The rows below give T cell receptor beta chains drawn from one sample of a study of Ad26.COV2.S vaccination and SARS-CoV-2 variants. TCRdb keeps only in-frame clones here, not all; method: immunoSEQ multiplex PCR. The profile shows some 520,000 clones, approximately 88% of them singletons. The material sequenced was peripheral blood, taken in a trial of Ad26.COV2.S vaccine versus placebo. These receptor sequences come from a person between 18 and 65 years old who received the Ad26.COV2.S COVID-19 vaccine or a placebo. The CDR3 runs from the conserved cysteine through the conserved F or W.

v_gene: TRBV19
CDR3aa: CASSIDGGRTEAFF

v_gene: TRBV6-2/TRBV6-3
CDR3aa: CASSYGTTLAVETQYF

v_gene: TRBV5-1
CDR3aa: CASSEPGRTEAFF

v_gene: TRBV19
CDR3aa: CASSTVGGPQHF

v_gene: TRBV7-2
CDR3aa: CASSLDGSSNQPQHF

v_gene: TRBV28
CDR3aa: CASSWRDRSSPLHF

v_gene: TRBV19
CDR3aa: CASSIFGPGTGDTGELFF

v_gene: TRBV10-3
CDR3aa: CAISESGTGLRYEQYF

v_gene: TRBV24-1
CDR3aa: CATSLGIGYGYTF

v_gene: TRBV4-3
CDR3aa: CASSQGGVDSTKLFF

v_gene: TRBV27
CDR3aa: CASSPLSILAKNIQYF

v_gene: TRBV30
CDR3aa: CAWAGTGVGYTF

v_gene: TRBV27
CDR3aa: CASSLLGGNTDTQYF

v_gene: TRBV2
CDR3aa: CASSQTSGLNEQFF

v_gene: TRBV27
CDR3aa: CASSLFGQPQHF

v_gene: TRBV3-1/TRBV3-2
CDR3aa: CASSPRAGNSYEQYF

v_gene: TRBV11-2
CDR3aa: CASSPRAPSDEQFF

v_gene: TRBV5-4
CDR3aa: CASSVGPHATNEKLFF

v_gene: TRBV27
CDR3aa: CASSRGQNSYNEQFF

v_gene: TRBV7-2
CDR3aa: CASSLGGIRKWDTF

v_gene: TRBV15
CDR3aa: CATSRVGDSEAFF

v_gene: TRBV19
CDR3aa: CASSIGQGRPDTQYF

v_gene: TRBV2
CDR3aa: CARGGRGSNQPQHF

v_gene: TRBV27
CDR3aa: CASSLLGIGSGGTDTQYF

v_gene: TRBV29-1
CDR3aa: CSVRPEGAGRVQFF

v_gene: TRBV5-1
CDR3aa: CASSLSGSFSYEQYF

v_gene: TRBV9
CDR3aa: CASSAPGRNSSPLHF

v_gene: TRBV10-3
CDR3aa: CALGGAGRGGSEQFF

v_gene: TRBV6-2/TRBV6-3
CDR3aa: CASSLPGHPNTEAFF

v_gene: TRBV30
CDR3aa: CAWTRGLAGGGEQFF

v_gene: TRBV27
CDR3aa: CASSLLGQAGFYTEAFF

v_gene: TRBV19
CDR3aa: CASTKQGPAGGYTF

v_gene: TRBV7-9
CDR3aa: CASSLVGEQYF

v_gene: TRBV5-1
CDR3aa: CASSLEGRVAKNIQYF

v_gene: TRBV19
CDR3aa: CASSILGRTNTEAFF

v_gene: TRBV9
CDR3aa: CASSSGHRNTEAFF

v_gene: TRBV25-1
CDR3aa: CAPPNGQGTEAFF

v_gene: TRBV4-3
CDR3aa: CASSQLNTAELFF

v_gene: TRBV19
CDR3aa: CATRTTYEQYF

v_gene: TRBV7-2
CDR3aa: CASSLEGGSYNEQFF

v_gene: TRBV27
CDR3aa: CASKGRAYNSPLHF

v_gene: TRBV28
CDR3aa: CASSADGADTQYF

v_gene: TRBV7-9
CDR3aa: CASSFGLAGGAYEQYF

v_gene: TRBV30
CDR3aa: CAWGISGNTIYF

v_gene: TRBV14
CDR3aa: CASSQGGSGPSYEQYF

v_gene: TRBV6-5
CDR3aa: CASSFIPLAGVSEQYF

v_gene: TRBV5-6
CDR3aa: CASSPSRRGGELFF

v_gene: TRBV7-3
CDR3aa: CASSLRPTSGGYYNEQFF

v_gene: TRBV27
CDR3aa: CASSLSPTKNIQYF

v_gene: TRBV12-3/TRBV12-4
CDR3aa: CASSLAQAYEQYF

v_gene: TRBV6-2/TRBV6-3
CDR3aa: CASSLPGQGYNEQYF

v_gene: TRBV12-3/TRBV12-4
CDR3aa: CASSPPSRGYTF

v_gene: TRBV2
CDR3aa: CASRSGRTQGWQFF

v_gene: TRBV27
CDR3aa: CASSLSSRTGDYNSPLHF